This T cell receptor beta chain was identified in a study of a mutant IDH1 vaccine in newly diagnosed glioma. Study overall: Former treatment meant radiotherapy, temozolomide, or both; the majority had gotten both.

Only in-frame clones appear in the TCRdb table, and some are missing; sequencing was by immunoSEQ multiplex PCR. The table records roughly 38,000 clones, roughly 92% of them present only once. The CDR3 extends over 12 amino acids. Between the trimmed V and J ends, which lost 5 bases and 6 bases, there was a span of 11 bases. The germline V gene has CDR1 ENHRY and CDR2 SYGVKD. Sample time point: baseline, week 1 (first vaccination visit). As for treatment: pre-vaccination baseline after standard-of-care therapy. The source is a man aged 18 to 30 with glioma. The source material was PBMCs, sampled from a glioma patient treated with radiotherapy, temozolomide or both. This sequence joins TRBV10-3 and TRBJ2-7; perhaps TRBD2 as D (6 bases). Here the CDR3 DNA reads TGTGCCATCAGTCCGTCGGGGGTCGAGCAGTACTTC. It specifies CAISPSGVEQYF.